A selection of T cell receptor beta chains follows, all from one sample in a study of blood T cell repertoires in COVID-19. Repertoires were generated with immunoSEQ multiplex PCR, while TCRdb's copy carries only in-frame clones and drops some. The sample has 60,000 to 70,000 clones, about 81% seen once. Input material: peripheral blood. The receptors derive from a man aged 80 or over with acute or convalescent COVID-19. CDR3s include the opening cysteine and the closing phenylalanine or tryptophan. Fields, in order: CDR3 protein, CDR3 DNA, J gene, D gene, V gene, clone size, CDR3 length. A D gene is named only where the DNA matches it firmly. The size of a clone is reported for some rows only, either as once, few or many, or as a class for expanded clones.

CDR3: CSASDPVREDRNNEQFF
DNA: TGCAGTGCTAGTGATCCGGTCCGGGAGGACCGCAACAATGAGCAGTTCTTC
J: TRBJ2-1
D: TRBD2
V: TRBV20-1
size: .
length: 17

CDR3: CASSQDMASTGELFF
DNA: TGCGCCAGCAGCCAAGATATGGCTTCCACCGGGGAGCTGTTTTTT
J: TRBJ2-2
D: .
V: TRBV4-3
size: .
length: 15

CDR3: CASSQGGLAGGTQYF
DNA: TGTGCCAGCAGCCAAGGGGGACTAGCGGGAGGCACGCAGTATTTT
J: TRBJ2-3
D: TRBD2
V: TRBV3-1/TRBV3-2
size: .
length: 15

CDR3: CASSLAGGDTEAFF
DNA: TGTGCCAGCAGCTTAGCAGGGGGCGACACTGAAGCTTTCTTT
J: TRBJ1-1
D: TRBD1
V: TRBV11-2
size: .
length: 14

CDR3: CASRPAFRAYNSPLHF
DNA: TGTGCCAGCAGGCCCGCGTTCCGCGCCTATAATTCACCCCTCCACTTT
J: TRBJ1-6
D: .
V: TRBV11-2
size: .
length: 16

CDR3: CASRGQYTDTQYF
DNA: TGTGCCAGCAGGGGACAGTACACAGATACGCAGTATTTT
J: TRBJ2-3
D: TRBD1
V: TRBV6-5
size: .
length: 13

CDR3: CASSSGILNNSPLHF
DNA: TGCGCCAGCAGCTCGGGAATTCTCAATAATTCACCCCTCCACTTT
J: TRBJ1-6
D: .
V: TRBV5-1
size: few
length: 15

CDR3: CASSYGQDYGYTF
DNA: TGTGCCAGCAGTTACGGACAGGACTATGGCTACACCTTC
J: TRBJ1-2
D: TRBD1
V: TRBV6-2/TRBV6-3
size: .
length: 13

CDR3: CASQRVGSGNTIYF
DNA: TGTGCCAGCCAACGGGTCGGCTCGGGAAACACCATATATTTT
J: TRBJ1-3
D: .
V: TRBV11-1
size: .
length: 14

CDR3: CASSRDRVKEKLFF
DNA: TGCGCCAGCAGCCGTGACAGGGTTAAGGAAAAACTGTTTTTT
J: TRBJ1-4
D: TRBD1
V: TRBV5-1
size: .
length: 14

CDR3: CASRKDRGRGYGYTF
DNA: TGTGCCAGCCGTAAGGACAGGGGGCGCGGCTATGGCTACACCTTC
J: TRBJ1-2
D: TRBD1
V: TRBV2
size: .
length: 15

CDR3: CAIGRGTVYEQYF
DNA: TGTGCCATAGGGCGGGGGACGGTCTACGAGCAGTACTTC
J: TRBJ2-7
D: TRBD2
V: TRBV7-8
size: .
length: 13

CDR3: CASSQYRDANTGELFF
DNA: TGTGCCAGCAGCCAATACAGGGACGCGAACACCGGGGAGCTGTTTTTT
J: TRBJ2-2
D: .
V: TRBV7-6
size: once
length: 16

CDR3: CASSPAGNTEAFF
DNA: TGTGCCAGCTCTCCAGCAGGGAACACTGAAGCTTTCTTT
J: TRBJ1-1
D: .
V: TRBV18
size: .
length: 13

CDR3: CASTSSQREDTQYF
DNA: TGTGCCAGCACCTCCAGCCAGCGGGAGGATACGCAGTATTTT
J: TRBJ2-3
D: TRBD2
V: TRBV7-8
size: .
length: 14

CDR3: CASSSTFGQGANSPLHF
DNA: TGCGCCAGCAGCTCCACCTTTGGACAGGGAGCTAATTCACCCCTCCACTTT
J: TRBJ1-6
D: TRBD1
V: TRBV5-1
size: .
length: 17